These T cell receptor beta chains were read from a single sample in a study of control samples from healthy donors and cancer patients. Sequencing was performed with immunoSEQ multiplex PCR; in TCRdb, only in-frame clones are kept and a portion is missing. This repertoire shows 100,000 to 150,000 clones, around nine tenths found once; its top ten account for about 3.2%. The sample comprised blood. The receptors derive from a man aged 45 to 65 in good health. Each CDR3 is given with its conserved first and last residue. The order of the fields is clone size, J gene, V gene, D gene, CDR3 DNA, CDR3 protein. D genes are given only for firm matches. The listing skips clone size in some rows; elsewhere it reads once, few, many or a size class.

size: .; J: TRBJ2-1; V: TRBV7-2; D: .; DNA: TGTGCCAGCAGCTGGACAAGGAGCTCCTACAATGAGCAGTTCTTC; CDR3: CASSWTRSSYNEQFF
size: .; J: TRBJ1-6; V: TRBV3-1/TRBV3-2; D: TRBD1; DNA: TGTGCCAGCAGCCAGAAAAATAATGACAGGGGGTTATGGTCACCCCTCCACTTT; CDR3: CASSQKNNDRGLWSPLHF
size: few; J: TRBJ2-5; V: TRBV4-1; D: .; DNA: TGCGCCAGCAGCCCACACACCGGGGAGACCCAGTACTTC; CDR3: CASSPHTGETQYF
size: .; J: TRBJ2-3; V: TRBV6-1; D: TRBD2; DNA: TGTGCCAGCAGTGCCGGGACTAGCGGCCGGGGCACAGATACGCAGTATTTT; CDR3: CASSAGTSGRGTDTQYF
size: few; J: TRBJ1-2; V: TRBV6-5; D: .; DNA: TGTGCCAGCAGATCACAGGGAATCAATGGCTACACCTTC; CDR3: CASRSQGINGYTF
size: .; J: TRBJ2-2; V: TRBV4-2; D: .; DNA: TGTGCCAGCAGCCAAGATCCGGTGGGGTTCGGGGAGCTGTTTTTT; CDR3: CASSQDPVGFGELFF
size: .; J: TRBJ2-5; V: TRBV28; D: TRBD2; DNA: TGTGCCAGCAGCCCGGGACTAGCGGGGTATGAGACCCAGTACTTC; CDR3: CASSPGLAGYETQYF
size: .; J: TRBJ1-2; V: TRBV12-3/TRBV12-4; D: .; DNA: TGTGCCAGCAGTCGGACAGAGGTCTATGGCTACACCTTC; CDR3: CASSRTEVYGYTF
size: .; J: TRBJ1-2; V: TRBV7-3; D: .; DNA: TGTGCCAGCAGCCAAGGGGGGCGGGATGGCTACACCTTC; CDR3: CASSQGGRDGYTF
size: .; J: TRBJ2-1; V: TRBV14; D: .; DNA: TGTGCCAGCAGCCAAGTCGACTTCAATGAGCAGTTCTTC; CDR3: CASSQVDFNEQFF
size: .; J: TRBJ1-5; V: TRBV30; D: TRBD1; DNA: TGTGCCTGGAGCGGGACAGGGGATCAGCCCCAGCATTTT; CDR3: CAWSGTGDQPQHF
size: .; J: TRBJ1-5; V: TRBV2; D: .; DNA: TGTGCCAGCAGTTGGACCGGGCCTAATCAGCCCCAGCATTTT; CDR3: CASSWTGPNQPQHF
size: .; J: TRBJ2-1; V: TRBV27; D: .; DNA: TGTGCCAGCAGTAGGGGGGGGTACAATGAGCAGTTCTTC; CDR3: CASSRGGYNEQFF
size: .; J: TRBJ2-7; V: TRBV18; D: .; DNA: TGTGCCAGCTCACCGGACAAGGAGCAGTACTTC; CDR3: CASSPDKEQYF
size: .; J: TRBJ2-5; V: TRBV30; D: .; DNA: TGTGCCTGGAGTAGGGGGAGGACGGCCCTTACTCAAGAGACCCAGTACTTC; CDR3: CAWSRGRTALTQETQYF
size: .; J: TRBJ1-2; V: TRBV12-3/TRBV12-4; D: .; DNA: TGTGCCAGCAGTCCCCAGGGGTTCTATGGCTACACCTTC; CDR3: CASSPQGFYGYTF
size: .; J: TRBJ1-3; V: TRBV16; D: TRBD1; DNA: TGTGCCAGCAGCCGACGTCCAGGACAGGGGGCAGGTGGAAACACCATATATTTT; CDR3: CASSRRPGQGAGGNTIYF
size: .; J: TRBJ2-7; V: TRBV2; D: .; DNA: TGTGCCAGCAGCATCTACGAGCAGTACTTC; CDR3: CASSIYEQYF
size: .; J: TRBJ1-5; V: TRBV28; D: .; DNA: TGTGCCAGCAGTTTGAGTTCGGGTCGTTTTGGGGCCCAGCATTTT; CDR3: CASSLSSGRFGAQHF
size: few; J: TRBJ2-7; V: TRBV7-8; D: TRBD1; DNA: TGTGCCAGCAGCAACGGACAGGGTTACGAGCAGTACTTC; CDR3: CASSNGQGYEQYF
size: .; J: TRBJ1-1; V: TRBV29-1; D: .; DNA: TGCAGCGTTGAGGGGACTAAGGAGGCTTTCTTT; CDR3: CSVEGTKEAFF
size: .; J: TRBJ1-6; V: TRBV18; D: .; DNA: TGTGCCAGCTCACCGGACAGCTCCTATAATTCACCCCTCCACTTT; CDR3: CASSPDSSYNSPLHF
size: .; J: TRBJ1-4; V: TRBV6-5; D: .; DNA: TGTGCCAGCAGTTACCGCCCCGCGTGGGGTGAAAAACTGTTTTTT; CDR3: CASSYRPAWGEKLFF
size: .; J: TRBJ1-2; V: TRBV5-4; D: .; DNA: TGTGCCAGCAGTTCCGGGACGGACCCCTATGGCTACACCTTC; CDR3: CASSSGTDPYGYTF
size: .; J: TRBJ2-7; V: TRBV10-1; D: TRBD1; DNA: TGCGCCAGCAGTCTCGGGACAGACGGCTCCTACGAGCAGTACTTC; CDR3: CASSLGTDGSYEQYF
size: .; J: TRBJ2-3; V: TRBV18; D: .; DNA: TGTGCCAGCTCACCACCGGCAGGGACGCCTAGCACAGATACGCAGTATTTT; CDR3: CASSPPAGTPSTDTQYF
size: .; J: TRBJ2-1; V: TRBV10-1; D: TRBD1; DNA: TGCGCCAGCAGTGAGACAGGGGATTGGAATGAGCAGTTCTTC; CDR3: CASSETGDWNEQFF
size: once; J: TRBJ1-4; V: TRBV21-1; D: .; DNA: TGTGCCAGCCCCAGGACAGGCCTCCTTAAAGATAATGAAAAACTGTTTTTT; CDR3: CASPRTGLLKDNEKLFF